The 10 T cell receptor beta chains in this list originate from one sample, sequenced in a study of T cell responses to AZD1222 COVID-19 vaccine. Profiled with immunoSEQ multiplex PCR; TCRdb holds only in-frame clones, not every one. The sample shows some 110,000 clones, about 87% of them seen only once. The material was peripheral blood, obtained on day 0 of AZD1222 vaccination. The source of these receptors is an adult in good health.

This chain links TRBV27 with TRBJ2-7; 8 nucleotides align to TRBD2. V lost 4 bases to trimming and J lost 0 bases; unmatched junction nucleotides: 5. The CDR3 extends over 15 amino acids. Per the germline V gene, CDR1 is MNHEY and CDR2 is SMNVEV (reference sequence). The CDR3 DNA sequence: TGTGCCAGCAGTTCTAGGCGGGGGGCCTCCTACGAGCAGTACTTC. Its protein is CASSSRRGASYEQYF.

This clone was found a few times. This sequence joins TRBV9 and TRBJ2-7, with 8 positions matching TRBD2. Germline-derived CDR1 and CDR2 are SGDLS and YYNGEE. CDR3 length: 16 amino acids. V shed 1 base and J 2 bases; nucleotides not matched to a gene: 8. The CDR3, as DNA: TGTGCCAGCAGCGTATCTCCACTAGCGGTCGCCTACGAGCAGTACTTC. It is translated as CASSVSPLAVAYEQYF. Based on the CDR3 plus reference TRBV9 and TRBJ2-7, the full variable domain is DSGVTQTPKHLITATGQRVTLRCSPRSGDLSVYWYQQSLDQGLQFLIQYYNGEERAKGNILERFSAQQFPDLHSELNLSSLELGDSALYFCASSVSPLAVAYEQYFGPGTRLTVT.

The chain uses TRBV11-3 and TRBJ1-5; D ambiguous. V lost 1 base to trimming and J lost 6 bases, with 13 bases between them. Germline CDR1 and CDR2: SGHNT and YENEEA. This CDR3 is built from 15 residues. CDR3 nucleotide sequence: TGTGCCAGCAGCTTAGTGGTAGGGCGGGTTCAGCCCCAGCATTTT. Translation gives CASSLVVGRVQPQHF.

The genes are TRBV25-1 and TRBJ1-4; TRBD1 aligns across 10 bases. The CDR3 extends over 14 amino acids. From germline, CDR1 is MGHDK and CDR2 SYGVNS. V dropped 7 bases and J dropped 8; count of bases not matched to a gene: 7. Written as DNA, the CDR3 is TGTGCCAGCACCCGACAGGGGGCTGGGGAAAAACTGTTTTTT. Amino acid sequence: CASTRQGAGEKLFF.

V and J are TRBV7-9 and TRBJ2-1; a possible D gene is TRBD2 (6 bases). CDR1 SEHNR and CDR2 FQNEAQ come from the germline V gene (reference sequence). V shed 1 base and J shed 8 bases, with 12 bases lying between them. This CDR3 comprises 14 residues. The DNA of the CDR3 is TGTGCCAGCAGCTTAGTAGGTTGGGGGGATGAGCAGTTCTTC. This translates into CASSLVGWGDEQFF. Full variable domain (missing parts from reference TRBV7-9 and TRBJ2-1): DTGVSQNPRHKITKRGQNVTFRCDPISEHNRLYWYRQTLGQGPEFLTYFQNEAQLEKSRLLSDRFSAERPKGSFSTLEIQRTEQGDSAMYLCASSLVGWGDEQFFGPGTRLTVL.

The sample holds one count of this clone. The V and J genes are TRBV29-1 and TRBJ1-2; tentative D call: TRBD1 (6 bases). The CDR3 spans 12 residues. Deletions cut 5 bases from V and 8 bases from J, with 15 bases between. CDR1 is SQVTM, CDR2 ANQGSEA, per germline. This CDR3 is CSVIPRGGGYTF. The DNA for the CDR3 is TGCAGCGTTATCCCCAGGGGTGGCGGCTACACCTTC.

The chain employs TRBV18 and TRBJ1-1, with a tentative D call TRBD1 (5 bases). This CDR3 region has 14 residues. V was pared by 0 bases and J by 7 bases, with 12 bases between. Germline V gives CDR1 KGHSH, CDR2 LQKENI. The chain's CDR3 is CASSPPAGSLEAFF. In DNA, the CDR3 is TGTGCCAGCTCACCACCGGCAGGGTCCCTTGAAGCTTTCTTT. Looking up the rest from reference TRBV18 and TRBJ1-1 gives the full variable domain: NAGVMQNPRHLVRRRGQEARLRCSPMKGHSHVYWYRQLPEEGLKFMVYLQKENIIDESGMPKERFSAEFPKEGPSILRIQQVVRGDSAAYFCASSPPAGSLEAFFGQGTRLTVV.

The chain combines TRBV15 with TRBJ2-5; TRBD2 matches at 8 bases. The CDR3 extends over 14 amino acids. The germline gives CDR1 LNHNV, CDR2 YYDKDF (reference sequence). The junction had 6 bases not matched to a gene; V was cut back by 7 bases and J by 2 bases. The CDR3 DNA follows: TGTGCCACCAATGTCGGGGGGGCGCAAGAGACCCAGTACTTC. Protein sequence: CATNVGGAQETQYF. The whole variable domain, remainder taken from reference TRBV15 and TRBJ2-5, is DAMVIQNPRYQVTQFGKPVTLSCSQTLNHNVMYWYQQKSSQAPKLLFHYYDKDFNNEADTPDNFQSRRPNTSFCFLDIRSPGLGDTAMYLCATNVGGAQETQYFGPGTRLLVL.

CDR3 DNA: TGTGCCAGCAGCCGCCAGACAGCCCGTGACACTGAAGCTTTCTTT. Its protein is CASSRQTARDTEAFF. This chain links TRBV5-4 with TRBJ1-1; D is possibly TRBD1 (5 bases). The CDR3 spans 15 residues. CDR1 is SGHNT and CDR2 is YYREEE in the germline V gene (reference sequence). The ends were cut back, 4 bases at V and 3 bases at J, with 16 bases in the middle.

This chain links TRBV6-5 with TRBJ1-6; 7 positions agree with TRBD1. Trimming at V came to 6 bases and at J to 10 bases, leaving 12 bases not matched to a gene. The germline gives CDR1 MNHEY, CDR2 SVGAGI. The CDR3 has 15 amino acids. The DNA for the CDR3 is TGTGCCAGCAGCCTAATAACAGGGGAGGGATCACCCCTCCACTTT. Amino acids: CASSLITGEGSPLHF.